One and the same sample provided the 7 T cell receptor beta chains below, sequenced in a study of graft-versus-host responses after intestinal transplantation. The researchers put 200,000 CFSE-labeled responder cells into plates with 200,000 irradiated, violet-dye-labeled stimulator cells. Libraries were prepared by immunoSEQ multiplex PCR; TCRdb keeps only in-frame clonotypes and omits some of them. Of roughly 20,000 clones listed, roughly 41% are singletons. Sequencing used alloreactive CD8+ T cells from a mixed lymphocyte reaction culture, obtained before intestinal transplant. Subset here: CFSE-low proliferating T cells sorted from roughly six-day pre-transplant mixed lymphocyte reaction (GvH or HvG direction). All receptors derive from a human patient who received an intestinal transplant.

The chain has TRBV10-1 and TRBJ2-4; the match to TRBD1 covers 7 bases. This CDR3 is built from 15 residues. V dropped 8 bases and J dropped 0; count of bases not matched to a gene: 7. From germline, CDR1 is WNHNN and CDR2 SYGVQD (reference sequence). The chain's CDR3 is CASVRQGLAKNIQYF. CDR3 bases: TGCGCCAGCGTAAGACAGGGATTAGCCAAAAACATTCAGTACTTC.

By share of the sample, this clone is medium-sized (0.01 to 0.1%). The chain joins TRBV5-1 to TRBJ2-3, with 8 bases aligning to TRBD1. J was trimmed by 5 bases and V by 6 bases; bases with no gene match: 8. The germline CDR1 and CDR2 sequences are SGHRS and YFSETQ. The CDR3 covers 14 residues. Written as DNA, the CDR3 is TGCGCCAGCACCTACGGACAGGGAAAAGATACGCAGTATTTT. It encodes CASTYGQGKDTQYF.

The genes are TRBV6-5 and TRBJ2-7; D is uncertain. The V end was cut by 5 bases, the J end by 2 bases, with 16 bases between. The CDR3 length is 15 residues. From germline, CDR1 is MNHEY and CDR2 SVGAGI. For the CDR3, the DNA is TGTGCCAGCAGTGTGGTGATGGGCGGAGCCTACGAGCAGTACTTC. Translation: CASSVVMGGAYEQYF.

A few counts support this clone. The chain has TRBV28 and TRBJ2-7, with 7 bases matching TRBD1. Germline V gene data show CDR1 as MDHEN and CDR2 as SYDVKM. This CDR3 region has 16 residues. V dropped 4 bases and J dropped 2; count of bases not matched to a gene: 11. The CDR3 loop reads CASSSDNEGTAYEQYF. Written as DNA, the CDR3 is TGTGCCAGCAGTTCCGACAATGAAGGGACAGCCTACGAGCAGTACTTC.

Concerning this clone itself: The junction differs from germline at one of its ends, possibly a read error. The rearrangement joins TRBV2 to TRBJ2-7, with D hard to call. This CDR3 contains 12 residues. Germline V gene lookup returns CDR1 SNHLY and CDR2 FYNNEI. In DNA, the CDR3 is TGTACCAGCAGTGAAGGGCATACCGAGCAGTACTTC. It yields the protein CTSSEGHTEQYF.

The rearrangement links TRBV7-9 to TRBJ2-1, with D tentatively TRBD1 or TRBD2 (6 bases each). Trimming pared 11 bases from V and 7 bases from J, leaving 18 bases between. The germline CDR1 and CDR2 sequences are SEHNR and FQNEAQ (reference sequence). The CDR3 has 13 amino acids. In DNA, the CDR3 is TGTGCCGGACAGTTTGGGGGGCCAAATGAGCAGTTCTTC. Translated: CAGQFGGPNEQFF.

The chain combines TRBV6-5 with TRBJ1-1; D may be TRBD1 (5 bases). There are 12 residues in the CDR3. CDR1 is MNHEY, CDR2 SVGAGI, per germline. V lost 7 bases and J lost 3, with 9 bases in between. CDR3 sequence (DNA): TGTGCCAGCACCCGAGGGGACACTGAAGCTTTCTTT. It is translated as CASTRGDTEAFF.